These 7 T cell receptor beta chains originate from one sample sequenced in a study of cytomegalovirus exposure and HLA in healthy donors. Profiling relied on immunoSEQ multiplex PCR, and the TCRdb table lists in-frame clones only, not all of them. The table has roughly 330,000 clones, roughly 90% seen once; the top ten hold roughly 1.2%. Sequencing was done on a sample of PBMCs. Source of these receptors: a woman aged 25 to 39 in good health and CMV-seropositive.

The CDR3 loop reads CASSPAGDFSYEQYF. The DNA of the CDR3 is TGTGCCAGCAGCCCAGCGGGAGACTTCTCCTACGAGCAGTACTTC. This rearrangement joins TRBV4-2 to TRBJ2-7; 8 nucleotides line up with TRBD2. The germline V gene has CDR1 LGHNA and CDR2 YNFKEQ. The J segment lost 0 bases and the V segment lost 4 bases, leaving 5 bases of the junction unmatched. The CDR3 length is 15 residues.

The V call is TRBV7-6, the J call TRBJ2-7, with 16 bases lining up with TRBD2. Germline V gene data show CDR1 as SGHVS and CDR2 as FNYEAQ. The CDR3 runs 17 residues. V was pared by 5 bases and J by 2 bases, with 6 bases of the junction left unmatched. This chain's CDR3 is CASSGGLAGGPPYEQYF. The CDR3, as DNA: TGTGCCAGCAGCGGGGGACTAGCGGGGGGGCCGCCCTACGAGCAGTACTTC.

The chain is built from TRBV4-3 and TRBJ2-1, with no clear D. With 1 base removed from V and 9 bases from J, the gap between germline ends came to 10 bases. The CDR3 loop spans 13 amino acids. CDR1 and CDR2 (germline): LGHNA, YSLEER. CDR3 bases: TGCGCCAGCAGCCAAGTCGCTAGTATTGAGCAGTTCTTC. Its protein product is CASSQVASIEQFF.

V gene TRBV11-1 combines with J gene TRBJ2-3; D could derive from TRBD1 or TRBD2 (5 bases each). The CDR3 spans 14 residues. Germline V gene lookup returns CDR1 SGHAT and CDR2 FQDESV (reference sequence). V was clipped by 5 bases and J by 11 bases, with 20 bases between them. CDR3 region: CASSPGRGSTMQYF. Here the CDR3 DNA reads TGTGCCAGCAGCCCAGGTCGGGGCTCAACCATGCAGTATTTT.

DNA of the CDR3: TGTGCCAGCAGGCCCTCCGGGACAGGGCTAGAGACCCAGTACTTC. This translates into CASRPSGTGLETQYF. The chain carries TRBV27 and TRBJ2-5; 9 nucleotides line up with TRBD1. Germline V gene lookup returns CDR1 MNHEY and CDR2 SMNVEV (reference sequence). The CDR3 length is 15 residues. Trimming took 6 bases from V and 4 from J; bases not matched to a gene: 9.

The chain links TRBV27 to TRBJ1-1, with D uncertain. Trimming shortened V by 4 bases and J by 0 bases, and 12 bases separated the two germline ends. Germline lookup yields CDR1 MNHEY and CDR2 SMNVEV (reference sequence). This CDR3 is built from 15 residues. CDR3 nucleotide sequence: TGTGCCAGCAGTTGGGTCGGTGGAATGAACACTGAAGCTTTCTTT. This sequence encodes CASSWVGGMNTEAFF.

CDR3 loop: CASRGLGSENIQYF. The CDR3 DNA reads TGTGCCAGCAGGGGGCTGGGGTCCGAAAACATTCAGTACTTC. This chain connects TRBV6-5 to TRBJ2-4, with D maybe TRBD1 (5 bases). Germline-derived CDR1 and CDR2 are MNHEY and SVGAGI. V was cut by 6 bases and J by 5 bases, with 14 bases left in between. The CDR3 spans 14 residues.